This T cell receptor (beta chain) was identified in a study of STAT5B mutations in CD4+ large granular lymphocyte leukemia. In its sample, this clone was seen once. What it recognizes is unknown. Original processing methods: Lowest detectable productive clonotype frequency was 2.59 x 10-5. Libraries were prepared by immunoSEQ multiplex PCR; TCRdb keeps only in-frame clonotypes and omits some of them. The DNA was the basis for D and trimming; V, J and clone size are from that table. The profile shows some 35,000 clones, more than 60% of them singletons. Study-wide results and caveats: Data were not HLA-matched across samples.

The TCR sequence derives from a human donor in good health. The sample comprised CD4+ T cells from blood buffy coats.

The CDR3 reads CASSLGQGVEQYF. The CDR3, as DNA: TGTGCCAGCAGCTTGGGACAGGGGGTCGAGCAGTACTTC. The chain combines TRBV5-5 with TRBJ2-7; 9 bases fit TRBD1. CDR1 is SGHKS, CDR2 YYEKEE, per germline (reference sequence). The CDR3 consists of 13 residues. J was trimmed by 6 bases and V by 0 bases; bases with no gene match: 1.